This TCR beta chain stems from a study of spatial heterogeneity in lung cancer (dated by TCRdb to the late 2010s). Background for the entire study: More beta-chain than alpha-chain transcripts were consistently detected, likely reflecting higher beta-chain transcript abundance. At surgery, both alpha and beta chains were TCR-sequenced in roughly 230 tumor regions, some 64 matched nontumor lung samples and a few dozen PBMC samples. Nonsynonymous mutation counts, determined by whole-exome sequencing of tumor tissue, were related to features of the TCR repertoire. In tumor regions, TCR transcript counts showed a strong correlation with a T cell transcriptional module score derived from matched bulk RNA-seq. In the raw uncorrected reads, each unique combination of TCR and UMI appeared on average more than ten times. TCR alpha and beta repertoires were quantitatively compared across multiple tumor regions, matched nontumor lung and blood in non-small cell lung cancer. General study outcomes and caveats: The tumor nonsynonymous mutation count correlated with the number of expanded intratumoral alpha and beta TCRs. The count of ubiquitous expanded TCRs correlated with the count of ubiquitous nonsynonymous mutations, and the count of regional expanded TCRs correlated with the count of regional nonsynonymous mutations. Additional single-cell paired TCR alpha and beta sequencing was considered necessary to confirm, at a functional level, the hypothesis that regional TCRs recognize regional mutations. TCR-seq was estimated to cover only roughly 6.8% of tumor T cells for alpha chains and 13% to 15% for beta chains.

The CDR3 has 14 amino acids, counting the end cysteine and phenylalanine. Only the CDR3 portion is preserved as DNA: 42 bases, with reading frame beginning at the first base. The junction shows trimming of 6 bases on V and 0 bases on J, plus 14 bases between the germline ends. As encoded in the germline V gene (reference sequence), CDR1 is DFQATT while CDR2 is SNEGSKA. Concerning this clonotype: This receptor's antigen is unknown. There are no base qualities to consult, and no much larger clone falls within one base.

The sample's time point, from its label and the paper: sample taken at primary tumor resection. The donors were about 71 patients from the lung TRACERx cohort who had early-stage, untreated non-small cell lung cancer. For TCR sequencing, whole RNA was extracted from tumor and nontumor lung tissue, or from cryopreserved PBMC samples, and no cell sorting was done. Only patients for whom sufficient RNA was available from at least two tumor regions were selected for TCR sequencing. A lung pathologist reviewed the tumor and adjacent nontumor lung specimens before the specimens were selected. Library preparation employed 5' RACE. Sequenced on a NextSeq 500. In the TCR library protocol, a unique molecular identifier was attached to each TCR cDNA molecule so that PCR and sequencing errors could be corrected. In the paper's pipeline: TCR identification, UMI-based error correction and CDR3 extraction were all carried out with Decombinator tools. TCRs above a frequency of 2 per 1,000, corresponding to the top 1% of the tumor frequency distribution, were defined as expanded. Expanded tumor TCRs statistically deemed absent (corrected P<0.05) from at least one tumor region were classed as regional, and all other expanded tumor TCRs were classed as ubiquitous. Renyi diversity was computed with the R vegan package after each repertoire had been subsampled 100 times to 5,000 TCRs. To build CDR3 similarity networks, amino acid triplet string-kernel similarity was used, and CDR3s were connected when their pairwise similarity was above 0.82. TCRdb trimmed public reads at Q25 via fastp, called clones via MiXCR and kept in-frame beta chains. Under each unique CDR3 protein, matching rows form one entry showing the most common genes and DNA. V and J calls and clone size were set by TCRdb, not the authors. The sample profile shows about 3,700 distinct CDR3 sequences; 5% to 6% of them were found once. The ten largest clonotypes hold 13% of the sample.

This receptor was taken from a female donor with early-stage non-small cell lung cancer. Sequenced material: lung tumor tissue, taken at surgery. Rearrangement joined TRBV20-1 to TRBJ1-1; the D segment could be TRBD1, given 6 matching bases. The DNA sequence is given as TGCAGTGCCGAGGGGGGGGCGATGAACACTGAAGCTTTCTTT. Its coded protein is CSAEGGAMNTEAFF.